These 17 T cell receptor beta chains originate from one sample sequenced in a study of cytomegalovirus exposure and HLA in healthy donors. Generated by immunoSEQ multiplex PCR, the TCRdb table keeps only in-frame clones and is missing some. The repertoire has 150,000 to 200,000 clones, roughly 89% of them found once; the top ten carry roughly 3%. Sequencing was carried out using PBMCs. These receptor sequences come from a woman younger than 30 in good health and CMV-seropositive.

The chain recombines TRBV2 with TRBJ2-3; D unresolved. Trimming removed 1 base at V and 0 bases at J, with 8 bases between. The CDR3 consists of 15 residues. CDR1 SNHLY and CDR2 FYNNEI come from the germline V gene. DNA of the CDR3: TGTGCCAGCAGTGAAGGGGCAGGAAGCACAGATACGCAGTATTTT. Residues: CASSEGAGSTDTQYF.

CDR3 region: CASRLAGGDEQYF. The CDR3, as DNA: TGTGCCTCCAGACTAGCGGGGGGCGATGAGCAGTACTTC. The chain uses TRBV2 and TRBJ2-7, with 13 positions matching TRBD2. The CDR3 sequence is 13 residues long. V was pared by 11 bases and J by 7 bases, with 8 bases of the junction left unmatched. Germline V gene sequence: CDR1 SNHLY, CDR2 FYNNEI.

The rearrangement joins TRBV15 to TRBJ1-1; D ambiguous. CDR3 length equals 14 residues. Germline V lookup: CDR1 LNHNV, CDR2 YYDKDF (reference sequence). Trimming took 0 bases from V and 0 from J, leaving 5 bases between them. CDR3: CATSRDRVNTEAFF. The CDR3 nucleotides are TGTGCCACCAGCAGAGATCGGGTGAACACTGAAGCTTTCTTT.

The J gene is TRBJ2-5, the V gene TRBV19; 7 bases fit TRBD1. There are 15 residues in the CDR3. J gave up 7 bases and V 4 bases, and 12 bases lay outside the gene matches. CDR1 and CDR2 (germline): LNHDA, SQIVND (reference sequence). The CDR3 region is CASSTPGTNRGTQYF. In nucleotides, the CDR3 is TGTGCCAGTAGTACCCCCGGGACCAACAGGGGGACCCAGTACTTC.

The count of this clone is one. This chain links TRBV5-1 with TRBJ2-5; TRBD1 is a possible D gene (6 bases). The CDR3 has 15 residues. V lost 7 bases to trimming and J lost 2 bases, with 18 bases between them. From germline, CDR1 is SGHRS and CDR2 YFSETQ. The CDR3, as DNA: TGCGCCAGCTCCCTAGGTAGGGGACAACAAGAGACCCAGTACTTC. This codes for CASSLGRGQQETQYF. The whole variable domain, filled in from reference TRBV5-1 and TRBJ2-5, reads KAGVTQTPRYLIKTRGQQVTLSCSPISGHRSVSWYQQTPGQGLQFLFEYFSETQRNKGNFPGRFSGRQFSNSRSEMNVSTLELGDSALYLCASSLGRGQQETQYFGPGTRLLVL.

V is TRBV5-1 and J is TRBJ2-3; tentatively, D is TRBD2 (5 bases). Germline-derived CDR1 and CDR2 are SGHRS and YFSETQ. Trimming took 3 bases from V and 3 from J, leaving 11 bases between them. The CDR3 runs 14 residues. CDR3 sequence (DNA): TGCGCCAGCAGCTGGACTGATCAAACAGATACGCAGTATTTT. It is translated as CASSWTDQTDTQYF.

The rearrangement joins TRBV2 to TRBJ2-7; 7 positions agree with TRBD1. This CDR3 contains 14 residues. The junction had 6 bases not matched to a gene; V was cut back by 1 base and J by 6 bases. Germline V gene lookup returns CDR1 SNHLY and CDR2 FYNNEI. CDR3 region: CASSEVRQGTEQYF. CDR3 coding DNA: TGTGCCAGCAGTGAAGTCCGACAGGGAACCGAGCAGTACTTC.

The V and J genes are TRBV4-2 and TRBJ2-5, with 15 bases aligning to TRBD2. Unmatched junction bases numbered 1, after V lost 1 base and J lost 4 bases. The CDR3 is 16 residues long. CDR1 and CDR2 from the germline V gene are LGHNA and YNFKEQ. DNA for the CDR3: TGTGCCAGCAGCCAAGGGACTAGCGGGGGGGCAGAGACCCAGTACTTC. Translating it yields CASSQGTSGGAETQYF.

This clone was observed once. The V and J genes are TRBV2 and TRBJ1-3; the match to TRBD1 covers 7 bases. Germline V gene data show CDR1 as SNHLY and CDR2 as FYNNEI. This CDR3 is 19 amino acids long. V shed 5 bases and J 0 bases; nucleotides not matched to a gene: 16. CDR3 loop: CASSRDSGAWRASGNTIYF. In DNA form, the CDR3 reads TGTGCCAGCAGTAGGGACAGTGGGGCTTGGAGGGCCTCTGGAAACACCATATATTTT. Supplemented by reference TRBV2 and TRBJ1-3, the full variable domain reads EPEVTQTPSHQVTQMGQEVILRCVPISNHLYFYWYRQILGQKVEFLVSFYNNEISEKSEIFDDQFSVERPDGSNFTLKIRSTKLEDSAMYFCASSRDSGAWRASGNTIYFGEGSWLTVV.

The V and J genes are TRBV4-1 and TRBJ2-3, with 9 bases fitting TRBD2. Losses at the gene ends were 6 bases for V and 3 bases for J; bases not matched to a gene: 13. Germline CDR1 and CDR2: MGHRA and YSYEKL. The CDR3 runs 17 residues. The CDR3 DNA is TGCGCCAGCAGGTCTGGGGCCAGCGGGAGGCCGACAGATACGCAGTATTTT. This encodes CASRSGASGRPTDTQYF.

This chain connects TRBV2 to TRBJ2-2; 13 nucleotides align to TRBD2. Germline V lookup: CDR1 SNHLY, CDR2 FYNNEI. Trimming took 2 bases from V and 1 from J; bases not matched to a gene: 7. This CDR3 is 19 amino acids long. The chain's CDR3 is CASSETEWTSGGNTGELFF. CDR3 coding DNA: TGTGCCAGCAGTGAAACAGAATGGACTAGCGGGGGGAACACCGGGGAGCTGTTTTTT. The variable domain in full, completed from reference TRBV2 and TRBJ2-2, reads EPEVTQTPSHQVTQMGQEVILRCVPISNHLYFYWYRQILGQKVEFLVSFYNNEISEKSEIFDDQFSVERPDGSNFTLKIRSTKLEDSAMYFCASSETEWTSGGNTGELFFGEGSRLTVL.

In DNA form, the CDR3 reads TGTGCCAGCAGCATAATCCGGGACAGGGGGTTGACGTACGAGCAGTACTTC. As protein: CASSIIRDRGLTYEQYF. The chain recombines TRBV7-8 with TRBJ2-7; TRBD1 agrees at 11 bases. Trimming cost V 5 bases and J 4 bases; bases outside gene matches: 13. The length of the CDR3 is 17 residues. CDR1 SGHVS and CDR2 FQNEAQ come from the germline V gene.

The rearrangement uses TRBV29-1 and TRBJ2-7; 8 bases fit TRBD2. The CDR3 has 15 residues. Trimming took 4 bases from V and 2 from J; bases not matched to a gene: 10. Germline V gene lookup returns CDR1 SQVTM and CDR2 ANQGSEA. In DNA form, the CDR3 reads TGCAGCGTTGGGGGAGGCCTAGCGGGTCCCTACGAGCAGTACTTC. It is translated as CSVGGGLAGPYEQYF.

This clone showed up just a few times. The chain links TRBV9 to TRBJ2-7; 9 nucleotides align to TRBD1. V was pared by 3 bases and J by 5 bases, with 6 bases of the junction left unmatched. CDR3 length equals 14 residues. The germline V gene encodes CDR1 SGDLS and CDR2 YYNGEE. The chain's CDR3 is CASSARDRVHEQYF. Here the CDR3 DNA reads TGTGCCAGCAGCGCCCGGGACAGGGTCCACGAGCAGTACTTC.

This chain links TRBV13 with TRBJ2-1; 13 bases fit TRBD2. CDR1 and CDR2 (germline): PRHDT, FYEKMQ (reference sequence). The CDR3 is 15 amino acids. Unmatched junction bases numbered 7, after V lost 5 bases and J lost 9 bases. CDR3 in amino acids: CASSTGLAGASEQFF. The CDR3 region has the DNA TGTGCCAGCAGCACCGGACTAGCGGGAGCTAGTGAGCAGTTCTTC.

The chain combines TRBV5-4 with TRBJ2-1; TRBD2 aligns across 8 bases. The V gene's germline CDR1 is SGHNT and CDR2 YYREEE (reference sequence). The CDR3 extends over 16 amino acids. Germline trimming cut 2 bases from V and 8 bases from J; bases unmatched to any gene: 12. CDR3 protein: CASSFSAGGILDEQFF. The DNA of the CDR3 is TGTGCCAGCAGCTTCTCGGCGGGAGGCATTCTAGATGAGCAGTTCTTC. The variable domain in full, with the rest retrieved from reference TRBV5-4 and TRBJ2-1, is ETGVTQSPTHLIKTRGQQVTLRCSSQSGHNTVSWYQQALGQGPQFIFQYYREEENGRGNFPPRFSGLQFPNYSSELNVNALELDDSALYLCASSFSAGGILDEQFFGPGTRLTVL.

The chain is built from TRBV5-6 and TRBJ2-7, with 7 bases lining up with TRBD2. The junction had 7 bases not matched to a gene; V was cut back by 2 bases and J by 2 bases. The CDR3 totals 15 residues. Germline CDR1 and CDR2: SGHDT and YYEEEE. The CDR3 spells CASSFASGLPYEQYF. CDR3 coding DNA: TGTGCCAGCAGCTTCGCTAGCGGCCTACCCTACGAGCAGTACTTC.